This T cell receptor beta chain was sequenced during a study of blood T cell repertoires in COVID-19. The CDR3 runs 16 residues. Germline loops: CDR1 SGHDT, CDR2 YYEEEE. V lost 6 bases to trimming and J lost 0 bases, with 16 bases between them. Clinical history as reported by participants underpinned cohort assignment. Profiled with immunoSEQ multiplex PCR; TCRdb holds only in-frame clones, not every one. The sample shows about 63,000 clones, approximately 80% of them seen only once. The chain is built from TRBV5-6 and TRBJ2-1; D perhaps matches TRBD1 (5 bases). Sequenced input: PBMCs or T cells enriched from blood (not recorded which). This receptor was obtained from a woman in her 40s with acute COVID-19. CDR3 DNA sequence: TGTGCCAGCACCGAAGGGGCCTGGAGCTCCTACAATGAGCAGTTCTTC. This sequence encodes CASTEGAWSSYNEQFF.